This TCR beta chain originates from a study of T cells in Graves' hyperthyroidism and ophthalmopathy. About the study: Pretreatment peripheral blood was obtained at initial diagnosis.

Points from the study as a whole: For ophthalmopathy, model prediction preceded onset by a median roughly 6.2 months. Researchers report that a 13 V-J model separated ophthalmopathy from stable hyperthyroidism.

Amplification targeted TCR beta CDR3 regions from RNA transcripts. In the first-round RT-PCR of the TCR CDR3, the HTBI primer set was used. Via MiXCR, TCRdb re-called the multiplex PCR reads, giving one row per CDR3 protein. The sample lists some 490,000 distinct CDR3 sequences, around 15% occurring once. This clonotype was seen many times. What it binds is not known. Germline V lookup: CDR1 SGHTA, CDR2 FQGTGA. The CDR3 spans 15 residues. The V gene lost 0 bases and the J gene lost 3 bases, with 11 bases spanning the gap. Input material: blood. V gene TRBV7-3 combines with J gene TRBJ1-1, with a possible D match to TRBD1 (5 bases). The source of this sequence is a woman aged 25 to 45 with Graves' ophthalmopathy. The CDR3 DNA reads as TGTGCCAGCAGCTTAACGGGGCAGGGCCACACTGAAGCTTTCTTT. Amino acid sequence: CASSLTGQGHTEAFF.